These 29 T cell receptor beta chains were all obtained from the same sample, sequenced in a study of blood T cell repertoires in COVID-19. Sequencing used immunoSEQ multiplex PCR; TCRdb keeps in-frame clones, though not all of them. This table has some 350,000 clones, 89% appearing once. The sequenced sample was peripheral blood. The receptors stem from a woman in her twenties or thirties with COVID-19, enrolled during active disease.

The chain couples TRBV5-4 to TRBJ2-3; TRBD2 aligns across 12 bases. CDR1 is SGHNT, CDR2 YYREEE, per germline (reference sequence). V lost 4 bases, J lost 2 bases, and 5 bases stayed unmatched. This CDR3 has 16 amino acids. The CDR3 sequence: CASSKGLAGNTDTQYF. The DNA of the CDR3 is TGTGCCAGCAGCAAAGGACTAGCGGGGAACACAGATACGCAGTATTTT. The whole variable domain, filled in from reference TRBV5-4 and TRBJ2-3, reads ETGVTQSPTHLIKTRGQQVTLRCSSQSGHNTVSWYQQALGQGPQFIFQYYREEENGRGNFPPRFSGLQFPNYSSELNVNALELDDSALYLCASSKGLAGNTDTQYFGPGTRLTVL.

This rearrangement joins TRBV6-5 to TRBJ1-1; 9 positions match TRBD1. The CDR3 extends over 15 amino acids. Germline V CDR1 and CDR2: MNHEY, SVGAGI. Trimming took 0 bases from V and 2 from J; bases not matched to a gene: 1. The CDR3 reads CASSYSGQGNTEAFF. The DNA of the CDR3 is TGTGCCAGCAGTTACTCGGGACAGGGAAACACTGAAGCTTTCTTT.

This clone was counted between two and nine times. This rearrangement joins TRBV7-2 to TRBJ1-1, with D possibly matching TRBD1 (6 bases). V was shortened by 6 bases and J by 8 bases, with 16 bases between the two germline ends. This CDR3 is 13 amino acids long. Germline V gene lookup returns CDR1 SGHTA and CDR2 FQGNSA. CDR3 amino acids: CASSRGTSAEAFF. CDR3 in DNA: TGTGCCAGCAGTCGAGGGACATCCGCCGAAGCTTTCTTT.

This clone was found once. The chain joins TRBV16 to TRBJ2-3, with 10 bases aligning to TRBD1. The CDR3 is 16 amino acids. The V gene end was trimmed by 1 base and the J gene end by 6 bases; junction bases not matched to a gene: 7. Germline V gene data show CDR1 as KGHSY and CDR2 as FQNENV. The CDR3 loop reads CASSQWGTGDGDTQYF. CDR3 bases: TGTGCCAGCAGCCAATGGGGGACAGGGGATGGCGATACGCAGTATTTT. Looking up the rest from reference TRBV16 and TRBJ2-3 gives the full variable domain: GEEVAQTPKHLVRGEGQKAKLYCAPIKGHSYVFWYQQVLKNEFKFLISFQNENVFDETGMPKERFSAKCLPNSPCSLEIQATKLEDSAVYFCASSQWGTGDGDTQYFGPGTRLTVL.

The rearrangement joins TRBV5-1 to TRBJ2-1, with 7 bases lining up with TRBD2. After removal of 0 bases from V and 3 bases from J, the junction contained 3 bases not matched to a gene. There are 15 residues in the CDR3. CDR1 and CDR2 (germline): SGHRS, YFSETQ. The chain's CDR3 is CASSLGAGNYNEQFF. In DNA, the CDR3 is TGCGCCAGCAGCTTGGGAGCGGGAAACTACAATGAGCAGTTCTTC.

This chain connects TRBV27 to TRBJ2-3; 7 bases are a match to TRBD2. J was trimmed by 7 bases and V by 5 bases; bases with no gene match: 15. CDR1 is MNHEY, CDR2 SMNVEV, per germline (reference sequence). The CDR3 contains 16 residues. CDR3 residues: CASSPRTSPWIHTQYF. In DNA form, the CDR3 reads TGTGCCAGCAGTCCGCGGACTAGTCCTTGGATCCATACGCAGTATTTT.

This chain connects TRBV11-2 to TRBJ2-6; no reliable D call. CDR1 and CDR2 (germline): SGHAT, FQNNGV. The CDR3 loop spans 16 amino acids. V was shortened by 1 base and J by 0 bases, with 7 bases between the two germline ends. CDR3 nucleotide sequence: TGTGCCAGCAGCTTAGGAGGCGCCTCTGGGGCCAACGTCCTGACTTTC. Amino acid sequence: CASSLGGASGANVLTF.

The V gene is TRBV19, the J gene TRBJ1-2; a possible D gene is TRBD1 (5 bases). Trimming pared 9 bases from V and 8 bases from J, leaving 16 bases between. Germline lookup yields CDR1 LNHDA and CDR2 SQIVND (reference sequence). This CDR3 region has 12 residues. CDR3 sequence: CASTNQGGGYTF. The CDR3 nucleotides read TGTGCCAGCACCAATCAGGGAGGCGGCTACACCTTC.

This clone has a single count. The CDR3 nucleotides read TGTGCCAGCTCACCATCACACCGGGGGGGTGAAAAACTGTTTTTT. This gives the protein CASSPSHRGGEKLFF. The chain couples TRBV18 to TRBJ1-4, with D tentatively TRBD1 (5 bases). V lost 2 bases and J lost 7, with 14 bases in between. Looked up from germline, CDR1 is KGHSH and CDR2 is LQKENI. The CDR3 extends over 15 amino acids.

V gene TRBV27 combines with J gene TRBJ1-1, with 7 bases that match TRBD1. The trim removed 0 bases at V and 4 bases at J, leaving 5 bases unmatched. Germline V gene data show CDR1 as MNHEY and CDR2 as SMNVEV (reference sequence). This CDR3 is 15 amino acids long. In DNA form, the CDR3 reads TGTGCCAGCAGTTTATCGCAGGGGGTCCTCACTGAAGCTTTCTTT. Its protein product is CASSLSQGVLTEAFF.

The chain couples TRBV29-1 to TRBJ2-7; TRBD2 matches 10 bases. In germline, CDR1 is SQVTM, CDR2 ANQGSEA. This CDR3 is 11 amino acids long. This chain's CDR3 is CTTYWALAGFV. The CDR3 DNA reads TGCACTACCTATTGGGCACTAGCGGGATTCGTC.

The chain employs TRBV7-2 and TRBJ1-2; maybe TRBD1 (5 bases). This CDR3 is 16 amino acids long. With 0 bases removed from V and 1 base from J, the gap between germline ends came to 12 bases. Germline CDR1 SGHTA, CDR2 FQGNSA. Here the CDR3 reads CASSLALRQGNYGYTF. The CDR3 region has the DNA TGTGCCAGCAGCTTAGCGCTACGTCAGGGTAACTATGGCTACACCTTC. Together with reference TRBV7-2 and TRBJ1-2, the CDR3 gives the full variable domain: GAGVSQSPSNKVTEKGKDVELRCDPISGHTALYWYRQSLGQGLEFLIYFQGNSAPDKSGLPSDRFSAERTGGSVSTLTIQRTQQEDSAVYLCASSLALRQGNYGYTFGSGTRLTVV.

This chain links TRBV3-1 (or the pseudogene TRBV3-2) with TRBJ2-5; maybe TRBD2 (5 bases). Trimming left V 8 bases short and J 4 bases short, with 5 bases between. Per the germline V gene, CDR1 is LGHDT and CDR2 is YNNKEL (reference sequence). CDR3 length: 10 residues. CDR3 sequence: CASGRETQYF. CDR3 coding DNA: TGTGCCAGCGGGAGAGAGACCCAGTACTTC.

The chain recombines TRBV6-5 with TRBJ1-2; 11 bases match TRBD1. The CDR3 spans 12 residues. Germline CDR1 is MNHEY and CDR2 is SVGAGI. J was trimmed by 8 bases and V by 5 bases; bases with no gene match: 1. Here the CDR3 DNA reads TGTGCCAGCAGTAGGGACAGGGGGGGCTACACCTTC. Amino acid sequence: CASSRDRGGYTF.

The CDR3, as DNA: TGCAGCGTTGAAGACAGCGTAACAGATACGCAGTATTTT. It codes for CSVEDSVTDTQYF. The chain uses TRBV29-1 and TRBJ2-3, with D uncertain. The CDR3 length is 13 residues. The ends were cut back, 0 bases at V and 3 bases at J, with 7 bases in the middle. Germline CDR1 and CDR2: SQVTM and ANQGSEA.

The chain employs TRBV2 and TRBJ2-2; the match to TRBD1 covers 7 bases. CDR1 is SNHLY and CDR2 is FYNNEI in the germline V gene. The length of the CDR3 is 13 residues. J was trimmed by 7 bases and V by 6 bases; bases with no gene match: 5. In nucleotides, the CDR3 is TGTGCCAGCAGCACCCAGGGGGTCGGGGAGCTGTTTTTT. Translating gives CASSTQGVGELFF. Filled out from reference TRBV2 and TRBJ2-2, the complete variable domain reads EPEVTQTPSHQVTQMGQEVILRCVPISNHLYFYWYRQILGQKVEFLVSFYNNEISEKSEIFDDQFSVERPDGSNFTLKIRSTKLEDSAMYFCASSTQGVGELFFGEGSRLTVL.

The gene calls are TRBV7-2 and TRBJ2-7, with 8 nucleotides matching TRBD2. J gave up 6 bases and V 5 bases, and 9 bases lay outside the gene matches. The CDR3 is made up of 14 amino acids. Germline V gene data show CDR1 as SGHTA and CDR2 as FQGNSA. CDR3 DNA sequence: TGTGCCAGCAGCCCCCGGGGGGGTTTGGGCGAGCAGTACGTC. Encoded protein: CASSPRGGLGEQYV.

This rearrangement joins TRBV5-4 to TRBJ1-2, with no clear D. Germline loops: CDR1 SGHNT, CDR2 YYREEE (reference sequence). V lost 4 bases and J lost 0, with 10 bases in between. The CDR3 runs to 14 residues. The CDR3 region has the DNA TGTGCCAGCAGCCAAAGAGTGACTAACTATGGCTACACCTTC. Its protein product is CASSQRVTNYGYTF.

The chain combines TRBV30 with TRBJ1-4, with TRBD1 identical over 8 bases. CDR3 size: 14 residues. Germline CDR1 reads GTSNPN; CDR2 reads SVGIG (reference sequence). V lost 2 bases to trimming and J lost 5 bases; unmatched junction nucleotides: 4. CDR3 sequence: CAWSRTGINEKLFF. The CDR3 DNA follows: TGTGCCTGGAGTCGGACAGGGATAAATGAAAAACTGTTTTTT.

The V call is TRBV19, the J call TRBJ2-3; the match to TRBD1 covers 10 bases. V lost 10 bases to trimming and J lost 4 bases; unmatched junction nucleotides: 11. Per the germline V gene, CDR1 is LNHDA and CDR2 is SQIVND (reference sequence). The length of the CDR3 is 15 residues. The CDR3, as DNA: TGTGCCACCACACCCCGGGACAGGGGCGCAGATACGCAGTATTTT. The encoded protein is CATTPRDRGADTQYF.

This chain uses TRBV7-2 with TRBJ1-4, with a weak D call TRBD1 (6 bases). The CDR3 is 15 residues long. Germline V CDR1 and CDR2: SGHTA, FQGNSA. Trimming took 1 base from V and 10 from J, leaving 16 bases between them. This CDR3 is CASSLDGGALAKLFF. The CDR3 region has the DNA TGTGCCAGCAGCTTAGATGGGGGGGCTTTGGCAAAACTGTTTTTT.

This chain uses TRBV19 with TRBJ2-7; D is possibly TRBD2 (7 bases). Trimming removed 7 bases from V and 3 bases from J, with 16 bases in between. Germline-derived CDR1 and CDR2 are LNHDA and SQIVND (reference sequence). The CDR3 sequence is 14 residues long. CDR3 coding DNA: TGTGCCAGTAAGCGAGGGGGGGTGAACTACGAGCAGTACGTC. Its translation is CASKRGGVNYEQYV.

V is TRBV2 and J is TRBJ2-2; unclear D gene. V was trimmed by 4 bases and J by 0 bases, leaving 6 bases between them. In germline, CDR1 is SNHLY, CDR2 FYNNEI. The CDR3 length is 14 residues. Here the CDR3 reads CASSGGPNTGELFF. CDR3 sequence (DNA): TGTGCCAGCAGTGGTGGGCCGAACACCGGGGAGCTGTTTTTT.

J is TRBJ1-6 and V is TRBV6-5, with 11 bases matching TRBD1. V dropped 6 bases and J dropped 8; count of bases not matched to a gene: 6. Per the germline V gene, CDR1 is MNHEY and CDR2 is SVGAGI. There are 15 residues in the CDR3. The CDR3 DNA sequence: TGTGCCAGCAGCCGGACAGGGGGCGAGTATTCACCCCTCCACTTT. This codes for CASSRTGGEYSPLHF.

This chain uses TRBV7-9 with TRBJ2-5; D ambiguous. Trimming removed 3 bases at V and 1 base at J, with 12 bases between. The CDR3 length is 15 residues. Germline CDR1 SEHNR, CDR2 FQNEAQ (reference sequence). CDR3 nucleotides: TGTGCCAGCAGCTTCCCACAGACAACCCAAGAGACCCAGTACTTC. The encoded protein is CASSFPQTTQETQYF.

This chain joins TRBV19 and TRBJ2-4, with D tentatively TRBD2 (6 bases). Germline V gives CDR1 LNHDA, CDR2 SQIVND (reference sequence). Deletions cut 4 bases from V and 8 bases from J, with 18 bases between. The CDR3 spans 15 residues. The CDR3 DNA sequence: TGTGCCAGTAGTACGGGACTCTGGGTCAATGACATTCAGTACTTC. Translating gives CASSTGLWVNDIQYF.

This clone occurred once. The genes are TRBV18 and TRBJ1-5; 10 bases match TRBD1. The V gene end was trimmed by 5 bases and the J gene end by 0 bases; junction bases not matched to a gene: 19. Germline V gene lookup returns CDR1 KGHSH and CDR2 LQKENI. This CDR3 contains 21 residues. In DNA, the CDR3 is TGTGCCAGCTCAAATAATATTCTGGGACAGGGGAGAGAAAATAGCAATCAGCCCCAGCATTTT. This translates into CASSNNILGQGRENSNQPQHF.

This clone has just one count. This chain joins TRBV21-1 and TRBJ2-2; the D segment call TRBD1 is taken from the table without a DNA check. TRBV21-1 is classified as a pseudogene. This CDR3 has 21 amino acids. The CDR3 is CASSKVETGTGASGYTGELFF. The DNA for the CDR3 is TGTGCCAGCAGCAAAGTCGAGACCGGGACAGGGGCTAGCGGATACACCGGGGAGCTGTTTTTT.

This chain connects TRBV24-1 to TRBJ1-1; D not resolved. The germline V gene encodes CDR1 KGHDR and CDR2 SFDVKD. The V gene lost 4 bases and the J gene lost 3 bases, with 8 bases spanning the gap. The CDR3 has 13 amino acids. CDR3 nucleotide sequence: TGTGCCACCAGTGACTACAGAGACACTGAAGCTTTCTTT. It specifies CATSDYRDTEAFF.